One sample yielded the 19 T cell receptor beta chains listed below, sequenced in a study of cytomegalovirus exposure and HLA in healthy donors. Both 60 Vbeta primers and 13 Jbeta primers went into the PCR. The repertoire was sequenced with immunoSEQ multiplex PCR; TCRdb's copy has only in-frame clones and lacks some. The table lists about 91,000 clones. Sequenced: PBMCs. The receptor source for this set is a woman in her 30s in good health and CMV-seronegative.

Turning to this clone: Mismatch with germline at one junction end may stem from a read error. Additional DNA sequences in this sample encode the identical CDR3. The chain links TRBV4-2 to TRBJ2-1; 10 nucleotides line up with TRBD2. The CDR3 covers 16 residues. The germline gives CDR1 LGHNA, CDR2 YNFKEQ. The CDR3 nucleotides are TGTGCCAGCAGCCAGGGCACAGCGGGAGGGCCCGATGAACAGTTCTTC. Its translation: CASSQGTAGGPDEQFF.

The chain links TRBV27 to TRBJ2-5; D gene unclear. With 3 bases removed from V and 6 bases from J, the gap between germline ends came to 11 bases. Germline-derived CDR1 and CDR2 are MNHEY and SMNVEV (reference sequence). The CDR3 spans 13 residues. DNA for the CDR3: TGTGCCAGCAGTTTTTCCGGAGCCCAGACCCAGTACTTC. Translated: CASSFSGAQTQYF.

The V call is TRBV10-3, the J call TRBJ2-4, with D possibly matching TRBD1 (6 bases). Germline V gene sequence: CDR1 ENHRY, CDR2 SYGVKD. V lost 6 bases to trimming and J lost 1 base, with 13 bases between them. The CDR3 consists of 15 residues. The CDR3 region has the DNA TGTGCCATCAGAGACCGGGACACCGCCAAAAACATTCAGTACTTC. It is translated as CAIRDRDTAKNIQYF.

This chain connects TRBV10-3 to TRBJ1-2; tentative D call: TRBD1 (5 bases). CDR1 is ENHRY and CDR2 is SYGVKD in the germline V gene. The germline V and J ends were trimmed by 7 bases and 8 bases, with 20 bases remaining between them. This CDR3 has 14 amino acids. CDR3 protein: CAITDRGSYSGYTF. CDR3 DNA sequence: TGTGCCATCACCGACCGGGGGTCGTACTCGGGCTACACCTTC.

The rearrangement uses TRBV2 and TRBJ1-5; no definite D call. This CDR3 is built from 12 residues. The V end was cut by 3 bases, the J end by 6 bases, with 6 bases between. Germline V gives CDR1 SNHLY, CDR2 FYNNEI. CDR3 residues: CASSDWAQPQHF. In DNA, the CDR3 is TGTGCCAGCAGTGACTGGGCTCAGCCCCAGCATTTT.

CDR3 amino acids: CASSLIQGGLTDTQYF. The CDR3 DNA sequence: TGTGCCAGCAGCTTAATTCAGGGAGGCCTCACAGATACGCAGTATTTT. The chain employs TRBV7-9 and TRBJ2-3; tentatively, D is TRBD2 (6 bases). Trimming took off 2 bases at V and 2 bases at J, with 14 bases between the two ends. The CDR3 totals 16 residues. CDR1 and CDR2 from the germline V gene are SEHNR and FQNEAQ (reference sequence).

V and J are TRBV27 and TRBJ1-2; D is undetermined. Germline CDR1 and CDR2: MNHEY and SMNVEV (reference sequence). The CDR3 is made up of 15 amino acids. Trimming took 7 bases from V and 1 from J, leaving 16 bases between them. The CDR3 nucleotides read TGTGCCAGCAAGTTGGGCTACCCAGATAACTATGGCTACACCTTC. This encodes CASKLGYPDNYGYTF.

The chain links TRBV15 to TRBJ2-7, with D perhaps matching TRBD2 (5 bases). The CDR3 spans 14 residues. The germline V gene encodes CDR1 LNHNV and CDR2 YYDKDF (reference sequence). V lost 1 base, J lost 2 bases, and 9 bases lay in between. The DNA for the CDR3 is TGTGCCACCAGCAGAGGGGGTAGCGCCTACGAGCAGTACTTC. Residues: CATSRGGSAYEQYF.

V and J are TRBV11-2 and TRBJ2-3, with TRBD2 as a possible D gene (5 bases). V lost 5 bases and J lost 0, with 12 bases in between. Germline V gene data show CDR1 as SGHAT and CDR2 as FQNNGV. The length of the CDR3 is 15 residues. The CDR3 bases are TGTGCCAGCAGCCTACTAGGATCTAGCACAGATACGCAGTATTTT. Its translation is CASSLLGSSTDTQYF.

The CDR3 here is CASSSTGENTEAFF. CDR3 in DNA: TGTGCCAGCAGTTCGACAGGGGAGAACACTGAAGCTTTCTTT. The chain uses TRBV28 and TRBJ1-1, with 8 nucleotides matching TRBD1. The CDR3 covers 14 residues. J lost 1 base, V lost 4 bases, and 2 bases had no gene match. Germline V lookup: CDR1 MDHEN, CDR2 SYDVKM.

The J gene is TRBJ2-3, the V gene TRBV29-1, with TRBD2 identical over 10 bases. This CDR3 comprises 15 residues. V gave up 2 bases and J gave up 3 bases; unmatched junction bases: 5. Per germline, CDR1 SQVTM and CDR2 ANQGSEA. In DNA form, the CDR3 reads TGCAGCGTTGAACCTAGCGGGAGAAGTACAGATACGCAGTATTTT. It is translated as CSVEPSGRSTDTQYF.

The chain links TRBV4-2 to TRBJ2-5; TRBD2 matches at 13 bases. Germline assignment: CDR1 LGHNA and CDR2 YNFKEQ. V trimming: 4 bases; J trimming: 1 base; junction bases outside the gene matches: 6. There are 17 residues in the CDR3. In nucleotides, the CDR3 is TGTGCCAGCAGCCGATACGGGACTAGCGGGGTCCAAGAGACCCAGTACTTC. This gives the protein CASSRYGTSGVQETQYF.

The CDR3 coding sequence is TGCGCCAGCAGCTTGGGCGGGGACCAAGAGACCCAGTACTTC. Residues: CASSLGGDQETQYF. The chain couples TRBV5-1 to TRBJ2-5; the D gene is possibly TRBD2 (6 bases). Germline V gene lookup returns CDR1 SGHRS and CDR2 YFSETQ. V shed 0 bases and J shed 0 bases, with 6 bases lying between them. The CDR3 extends over 14 amino acids.

The chain couples TRBV19 to TRBJ1-5, with TRBD1 identical over 7 bases. This CDR3 contains 17 residues. Germline loops: CDR1 LNHDA, CDR2 SQIVND (reference sequence). With 5 bases clipped from V and 0 bases from J, the junction kept 10 bases outside the gene matches. The CDR3 region has the DNA TGTGCCAGTAGTTTCCAGGGGGGAAGGGATAGCAATCAGCCCCAGCATTTT. Translating gives CASSFQGGRDSNQPQHF.

The V and J genes are TRBV9 and TRBJ2-5; 10 nucleotides line up with TRBD2. Germline loops: CDR1 SGDLS, CDR2 YYNGEE. J was trimmed by 3 bases and V by 4 bases; bases with no gene match: 9. The length of the CDR3 is 16 residues. CDR3 sequence: CASSLGTSVTEETQYF. DNA of the CDR3: TGTGCCAGCAGCCTTGGGACTAGCGTTACGGAAGAGACCCAGTACTTC.

This chain joins TRBV5-6 and TRBJ1-2; unclear D gene. V was pared by 5 bases and J by 9 bases, with 11 bases between. The CDR3 is made up of 11 amino acids. Germline CDR1 reads SGHDT; CDR2 reads YYEEEE. The CDR3 loop reads CASRLESSYTF. The CDR3 region has the DNA TGTGCCAGCAGGTTAGAGTCAAGCTACACCTTC.

The CDR3 DNA reads TGTGCCAGTAGCCCCAATAGCAATCAGCCCCAGCATTTT. This encodes CASSPNSNQPQHF. V is TRBV19 and J is TRBJ1-5; D gene ambiguous. The CDR3 loop spans 13 amino acids. V was clipped by 6 bases and J by 0 bases, with 6 bases between them. In germline, CDR1 is LNHDA, CDR2 SQIVND (reference sequence). Combining the CDR3 with reference TRBV19 and TRBJ1-5 gives the whole variable domain DGGITQSPKYLFRKEGQNVTLSCEQNLNHDAMYWYRQDPGQGLRLIYYSQIVNDFQKGDIAEGYSVSREKKESFPLTVTSAQKNPTAFYLCASSPNSNQPQHFGDGTRLSIL.

This chain links TRBV19 with TRBJ2-2; the match to TRBD2 covers 11 bases. Germline-derived CDR1 and CDR2 are LNHDA and SQIVND (reference sequence). The V gene end was trimmed by 7 bases and the J gene end by 4 bases; junction bases not matched to a gene: 14. The CDR3 loop spans 18 amino acids. The CDR3 DNA reads TGTGCCAGTACCCCCCTGGCTGTAGCGGGGGGGAGCACCGGGGAGCTGTTTTTT. This translates into CASTPLAVAGGSTGELFF.

The rearrangement links TRBV15 to TRBJ1-2; D uncertain. Per germline, CDR1 LNHNV and CDR2 YYDKDF (reference sequence). The CDR3 extends over 16 amino acids. Trimming pared 1 base from V and 4 bases from J, leaving 16 bases between. The CDR3 region is CATSRAGRIRGYGYTF. As DNA, the CDR3 is TGTGCCACCAGCAGAGCGGGCAGAATCCGGGGCTATGGCTACACCTTC.